A selection of T cell receptor beta chains follows, all from one sample in a study of cytomegalovirus exposure and HLA in healthy donors. TCRdb's copy holds only in-frame clones and misses some; the assay was immunoSEQ multiplex PCR. The sample shows roughly 120,000 clones, over 65% of them seen only once. The sequencing input was PBMCs. Receptors were obtained from a woman aged 35 to 49 in good health and CMV-seropositive. Both conserved end residues are trimmed from each CDR3. A D gene is named only where the DNA matches it firmly. Size tells how often a clone was seen (once, few, many) or the class of an expanded clone, and some rows leave it out.

cdr3_aa j_call cdr3_length v_call d_call clone_size
ASSLTGAKTGELF TRBJ2-2 13 TRBV25-1 TRBD1 -
ASSAIRGKNTEAF TRBJ1-1 13 TRBV11-2 - -
ASSHTSGAYNEQF TRBJ2-1 13 TRBV7-6 TRBD2 -
ASRGTGGYTEAF TRBJ1-1 12 TRBV7-8 TRBD1 few
ASSPSRQGAYGYT TRBJ1-2 13 TRBV2 TRBD1 -
ASSLRHGGNTEAF TRBJ1-1 13 TRBV4-1 - few
ASSSPSQGNYGYT TRBJ1-2 13 TRBV6-5 - -
ASSDRQGNYGYT TRBJ1-2 12 TRBV2 - -
ASSFDRLHEKLF TRBJ1-4 12 TRBV5-6 - few
ASSQETSGRAKNIQY TRBJ2-4 15 TRBV4-2 TRBD2 once
SVEEMGRVKYGYT TRBJ1-2 13 TRBV29-1 - -
ASSEGKRGRSQYEQY - 15 TRBV6-1 TRBD1 -
ASRMGGRVGETQY TRBJ2-5 13 TRBV9 - -
ASSESGTQY TRBJ2-5 9 TRBV25-1 - -
ASSQDRVADTQY TRBJ2-3 12 TRBV4-1 - -
ASTPPGGRETQY TRBJ2-5 12 TRBV9 - few
ASSPRGPEGEAF TRBJ1-1 12 TRBV6-5 - -
ASSLRRVKQF TRBJ2-1 10 TRBV5-6 - -
ASSLNGIQGTGELF TRBJ2-2 14 TRBV7-3 - once
ASSTYGGYYNEQF TRBJ2-1 13 TRBV19 - -
AWSVLGLRDTQY TRBJ2-3 12 TRBV30 - -
ATKTRDSYEQY TRBJ2-7 11 TRBV19 - few
ASSLRDHTYGYT TRBJ1-2 12 TRBV6-1 - -
AWSLDRHYGYT TRBJ1-2 11 TRBV30 - -
ASSSSGSSYEQY TRBJ2-7 12 TRBV5-5 TRBD2 -
ASSLQGGNTIY TRBJ1-3 11 TRBV7-2 - -
ASSLEGGNYGYT TRBJ1-2 12 TRBV7-2 - -
ASSPPQQSSYNEQF TRBJ2-1 14 TRBV18 - few
ASSLGTGYTEAF TRBJ1-1 12 TRBV5-1 TRBD1 few
SVSDGNTEAF TRBJ1-1 10 TRBV29-1 - few
ASSLGIGTTYEQY TRBJ2-7 13 TRBV7-2 - -
ASSLYRGYEQY TRBJ2-7 11 TRBV6-5 TRBD1 few
ASSYVGGRSDTQY TRBJ2-3 13 TRBV6-6 TRBD2 -
ASRGLTSGSNTGELF TRBJ2-2 15 TRBV28 TRBD2 -
ASSASGGAGNEQF TRBJ2-1 13 TRBV9 TRBD2 few
ASSLGSGSSTDTQY TRBJ2-3 14 TRBV28 TRBD2 once
ASSQKQNTGELF TRBJ2-2 12 TRBV4-3 - -
ASSLDQGLAGRNEQF TRBJ2-1 15 TRBV11-3 TRBD2 -
ASSQDGDSGRGYNEQF TRBJ2-1 16 TRBV4-1 TRBD2 -
ASSLLSGATNTGELF TRBJ2-2 15 TRBV27 TRBD2 -
ASSQDSEGVASLNYEQY TRBJ2-7 17 TRBV4-2 - few
ASSEARTGGKLF TRBJ1-4 12 TRBV6-1 TRBD1 -
ASSAGTTGFNQPQH TRBJ1-5 14 TRBV7-9 - once
ASSPRLGDYEQY - 12 TRBV7-9 - -
ASSLAGLTQGYT TRBJ1-2 12 TRBV6-1 - few
ASSSGLASYNEQF TRBJ2-1 13 TRBV11-2 TRBD2 -
ASSNGRGHYEQY TRBJ2-7 12 TRBV19 - few
ASRKQVDQPQH TRBJ1-5 11 TRBV27 - few
ASGFTDEAF TRBJ1-1 9 TRBV6-5 - -
ASSNPRGYT TRBJ1-2 9 TRBV28 - -
ASSRTVYSNQPQH TRBJ1-5 13 TRBV28 - -
ASSIQEEGYT TRBJ1-2 10 TRBV19 - -
ASSETGSSYEQY TRBJ2-7 12 TRBV6-1 TRBD1 -
ASSSNRNTEAF TRBJ1-1 11 TRBV7-3 - -
AILPSTGSTDTQY TRBJ2-3 13 TRBV6-5 TRBD1 -
ASTGQGSYEQY TRBJ2-7 11 TRBV6-1 TRBD1 -
ASSPRNYGYT TRBJ1-2 10 TRBV7-9 - few
ASSQRDSSYEQY TRBJ2-7 12 TRBV23-1 - -
ASSSAGSVNGYT TRBJ1-2 12 TRBV7-9 - -
ASSPLRQGPSSYNSPLH TRBJ1-6 17 TRBV18 TRBD1 -